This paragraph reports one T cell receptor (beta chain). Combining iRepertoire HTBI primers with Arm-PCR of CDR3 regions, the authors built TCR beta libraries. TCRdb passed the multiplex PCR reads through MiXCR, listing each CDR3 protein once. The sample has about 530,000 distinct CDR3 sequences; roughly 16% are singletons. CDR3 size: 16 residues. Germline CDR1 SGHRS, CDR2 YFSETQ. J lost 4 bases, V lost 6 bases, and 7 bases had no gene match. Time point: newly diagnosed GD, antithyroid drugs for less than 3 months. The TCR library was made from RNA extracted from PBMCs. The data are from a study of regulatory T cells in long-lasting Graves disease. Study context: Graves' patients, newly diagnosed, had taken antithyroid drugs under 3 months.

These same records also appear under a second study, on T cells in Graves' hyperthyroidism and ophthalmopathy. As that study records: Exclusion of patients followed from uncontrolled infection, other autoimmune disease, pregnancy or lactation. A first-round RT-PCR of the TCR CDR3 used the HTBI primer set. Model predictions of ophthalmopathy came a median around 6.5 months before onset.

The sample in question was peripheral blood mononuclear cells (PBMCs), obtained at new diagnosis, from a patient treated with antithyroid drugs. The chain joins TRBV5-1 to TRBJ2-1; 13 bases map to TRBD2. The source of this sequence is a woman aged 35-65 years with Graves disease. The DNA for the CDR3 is TGCGCCAGCACCCCCGGGACTAGCGGGGAGTACAATGAGCAGTTCTTC. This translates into CASTPGTSGEYNEQFF.